This T cell receptor (beta chain) comes out of a study of blood T cell repertoires in COVID-19. Study-wide context: Acute and convalescent COVID-19 specimens originated in the United States, Italy and Spain.

Germline CDR1 reads SNHLY; CDR2 reads FYNNEI. The ends lost 6 bases at V and 14 bases at J; junction bases unmatched: 9. This CDR3 region has 12 residues. In the authors' methods: Amplifying reference gene primers gave estimates of nucleated cell counts. The table came from immunoSEQ multiplex PCR; TCRdb's copy has only in-frame clones and leaves some out. V, J and clone size derive from that table, while D and trimming were established from the DNA sequence. The data show around 270,000 clones, 84% seen once. The chain has TRBV2 and TRBJ2-4, with TRBD1 matching 8 bases. The TCR sequence derives from a man aged 60 to 75 with acute or convalescent COVID-19. The material sequenced was peripheral blood. CDR3 sequence (DNA): TGTGCCAGCAGCGCCGCAGGGGGCGCGAAGTACTTC. Its protein is CASSAAGGAKYF.